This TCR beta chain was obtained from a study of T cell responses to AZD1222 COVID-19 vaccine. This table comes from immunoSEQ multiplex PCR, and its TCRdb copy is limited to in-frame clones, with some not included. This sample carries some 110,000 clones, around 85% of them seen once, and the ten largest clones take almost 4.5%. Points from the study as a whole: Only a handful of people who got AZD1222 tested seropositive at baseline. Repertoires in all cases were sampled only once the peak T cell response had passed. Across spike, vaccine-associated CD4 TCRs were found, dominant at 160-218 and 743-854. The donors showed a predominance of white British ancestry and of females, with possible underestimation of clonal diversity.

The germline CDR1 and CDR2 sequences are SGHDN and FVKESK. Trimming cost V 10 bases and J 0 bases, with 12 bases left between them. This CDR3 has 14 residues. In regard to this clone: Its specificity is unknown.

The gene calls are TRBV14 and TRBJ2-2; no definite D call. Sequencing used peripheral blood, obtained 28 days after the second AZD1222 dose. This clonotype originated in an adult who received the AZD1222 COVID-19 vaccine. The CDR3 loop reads CATTARSNTGELFF. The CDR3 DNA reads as TGTGCCACGACCGCCCGCTCGAACACCGGGGAGCTGTTTTTT. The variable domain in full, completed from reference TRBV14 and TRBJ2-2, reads EAGVTQFPSHSVIEKGQTVTLRCDPISGHDNLYWYRRVMGKEIKFLLHFVKESKQDESGMPNNRFLAERTGGTYSTLKVQPAELEDSGVYFCATTARSNTGELFFGEGSRLTVL.